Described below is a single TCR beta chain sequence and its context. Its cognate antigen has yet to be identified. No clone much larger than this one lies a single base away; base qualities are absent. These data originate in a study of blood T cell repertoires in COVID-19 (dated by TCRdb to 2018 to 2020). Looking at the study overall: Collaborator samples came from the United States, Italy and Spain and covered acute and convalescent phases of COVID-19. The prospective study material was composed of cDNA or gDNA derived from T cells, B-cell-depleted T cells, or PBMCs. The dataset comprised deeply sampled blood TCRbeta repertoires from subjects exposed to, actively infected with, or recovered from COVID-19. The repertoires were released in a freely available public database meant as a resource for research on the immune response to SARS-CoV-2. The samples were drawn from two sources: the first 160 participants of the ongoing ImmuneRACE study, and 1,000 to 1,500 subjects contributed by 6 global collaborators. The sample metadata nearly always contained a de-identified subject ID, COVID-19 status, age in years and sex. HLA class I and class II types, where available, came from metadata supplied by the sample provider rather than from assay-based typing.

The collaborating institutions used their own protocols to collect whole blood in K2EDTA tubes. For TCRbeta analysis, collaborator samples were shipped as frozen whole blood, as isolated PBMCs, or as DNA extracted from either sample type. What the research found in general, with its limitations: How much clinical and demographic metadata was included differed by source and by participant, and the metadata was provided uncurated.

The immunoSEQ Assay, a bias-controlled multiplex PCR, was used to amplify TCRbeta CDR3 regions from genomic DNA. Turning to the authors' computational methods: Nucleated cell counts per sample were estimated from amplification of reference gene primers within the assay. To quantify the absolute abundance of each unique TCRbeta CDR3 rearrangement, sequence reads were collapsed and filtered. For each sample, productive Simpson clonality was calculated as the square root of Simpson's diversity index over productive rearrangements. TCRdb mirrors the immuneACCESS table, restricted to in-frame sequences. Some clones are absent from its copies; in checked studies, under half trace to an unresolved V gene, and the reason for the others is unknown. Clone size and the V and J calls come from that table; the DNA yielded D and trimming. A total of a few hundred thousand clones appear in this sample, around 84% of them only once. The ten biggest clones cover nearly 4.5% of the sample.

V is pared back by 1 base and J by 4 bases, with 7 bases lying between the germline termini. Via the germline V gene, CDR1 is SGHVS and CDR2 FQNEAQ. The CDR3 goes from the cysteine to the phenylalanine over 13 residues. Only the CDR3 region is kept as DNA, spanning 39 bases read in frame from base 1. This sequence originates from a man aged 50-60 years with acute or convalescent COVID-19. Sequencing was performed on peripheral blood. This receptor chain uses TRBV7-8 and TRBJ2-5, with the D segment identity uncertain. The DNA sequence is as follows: TGTGCCAGCAGCTTAGGTACGGGAGAGACCCAGTACTTC. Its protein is CASSLGTGETQYF.